These 30 T cell receptor beta chains share one sample of origin, sequenced in a study of cytomegalovirus exposure and HLA in healthy donors. PCR employed 60 Vbeta and 13 Jbeta primers. This table comes from immunoSEQ multiplex PCR, and its TCRdb copy is limited to in-frame clones, with some not included. The repertoire consists of some 130,000 clones, with about 80% occurring once and the leading ten covering 0.95% to 1.5%. The sequencing input was PBMCs. The receptor source for this set is a girl between 2 and 10 years old in good health and CMV-seronegative.

This chain links TRBV9 with TRBJ2-3; TRBD1 matches at 7 bases. Germline V CDR1 and CDR2: SGDLS, YYNGEE. This CDR3 has 15 residues. V dropped 4 bases and J dropped 7; count of bases not matched to a gene: 12. The CDR3 DNA reads as TGTGCCAGCAGCTTCGGACAGGCTTACACTAATACGCAGTATTTT. It yields the protein CASSFGQAYTNTQYF.

This clone appeared once. The V gene is TRBV6-1, the J gene TRBJ1-4; weak D call: TRBD1 (6 bases). The CDR3 consists of 14 residues. The germline V and J ends were trimmed by 1 base and 8 bases, with 11 bases remaining between them. Germline V CDR1 and CDR2: MNHNS, SASEGT. The CDR3 nucleotides are TGTGCCAGCAGTGAAGGGGGGCTTCGGGAAAAACTGTTTTTT. Encoded protein: CASSEGGLREKLFF.

The genes are TRBV19 and TRBJ2-7; 14 bases map to TRBD2. This CDR3 comprises 16 residues. Germline V gives CDR1 LNHDA, CDR2 SQIVND (reference sequence). Trimming at V came to 0 bases and at J to 6 bases, leaving 4 bases not matched to a gene. CDR3 bases: TGTGCCAGTAGTATAGATGGGACTAGCGGGAGTACCGAGCAGTACTTC. Translating it yields CASSIDGTSGSTEQYF.

The chain uses TRBV7-6 and TRBJ2-1; the match to TRBD1 covers 10 bases. The CDR3 is 14 residues long. Trimming at V came to 7 bases and at J to 6 bases, leaving 6 bases not matched to a gene. Germline CDR1 and CDR2: SGHVS and FNYEAQ. The CDR3 protein is CASTGDRGSNEQFF. The CDR3 DNA sequence: TGTGCCAGCACAGGGGACAGGGGTTCCAATGAGCAGTTCTTC.

The chain is built from TRBV19 and TRBJ2-5; a weak D match, TRBD1 (7 bases). The tail of the sequence fits TRBJ2-7 better, so the J call may be wrong. CDR1 and CDR2 (germline): LNHDA, SQIVND (reference sequence). The CDR3 consists of 14 residues. CDR3 protein: CASSGQGGTYEQYF. CDR3 nucleotides: TGTGCCAGTAGTGGGCAGGGGGGAACCTACGAGCAGTACTTC.

This clone came up a few times. The V and J genes are TRBV5-1 and TRBJ1-1, with unresolved D. The CDR3 is 15 amino acids. Per germline, CDR1 SGHRS and CDR2 YFSETQ. Between the trimmed V and J ends, which lost 0 bases and 1 base, there was a span of 10 bases. CDR3 protein: CASSLAGERNTEAFF. The CDR3 bases are TGCGCCAGCAGCTTGGCCGGGGAAAGGAACACTGAAGCTTTCTTT.

The rearrangement links TRBV6-6 to TRBJ2-7; TRBD1 matches 7 bases. V was pared by 5 bases and J by 3 bases, with 13 bases of the junction left unmatched. The CDR3 covers 16 residues. Germline lookup yields CDR1 MNHNY and CDR2 SVGAGI (reference sequence). CDR3 protein: CASSTGTVFPNYEQYF. DNA of the CDR3: TGTGCCAGCAGTACCGGGACAGTTTTTCCCAACTACGAGCAGTACTTC.

The J gene is TRBJ2-7, the V gene TRBV28, with TRBD2 matching over 10 bases. The CDR3 consists of 15 residues. Germline V gene lookup returns CDR1 MDHEN and CDR2 SYDVKM. After removal of 3 bases from V and 4 bases from J, the junction contained 6 bases not matched to a gene. Written as DNA, the CDR3 is TGTGCCAGCAGTTTGGGTCTAGCGGGAGTATACGAGCAGTACTTC. Its protein is CASSLGLAGVYEQYF.

V usage is TRBV7-6 and J usage is TRBJ2-3; 11 nucleotides line up with TRBD2. In germline, CDR1 is SGHVS, CDR2 FNYEAQ. The CDR3 consists of 15 residues. V gave up 3 bases and J gave up 2 bases; unmatched junction bases: 1. The CDR3: CASSLGLADTDTQYF. The CDR3 DNA is TGTGCCAGCAGCTTGGGACTAGCGGACACAGATACGCAGTATTTT.

The chain is built from TRBV25-1 and TRBJ2-1; 14 bases line up with TRBD2. In germline, CDR1 is MGHDK, CDR2 SYGVNS. V lost 8 bases, J lost 6 bases, and 6 bases stayed unmatched. The CDR3 has 15 residues. The CDR3 DNA sequence: TGTGCCAGCGCCCAGACTAGCGGGGGGGGCAATGAGCAGTTCTTC. As protein: CASAQTSGGGNEQFF.

This clone was counted a few times. DNA for the CDR3: TGTGCCTGGAGTGTTCTCGGTCGAACTGAAGCTTTCTTT. It translates to CAWSVLGRTEAFF. The chain combines TRBV30 with TRBJ1-1, with D uncertain. Trimming took 0 bases from V and 5 from J, leaving 10 bases between them. This CDR3 comprises 13 residues. In germline, CDR1 is GTSNPN, CDR2 SVGIG (reference sequence).

The V gene is TRBV28, the J gene TRBJ2-3, with 12 bases fitting TRBD2. CDR3 length equals 21 residues. Losses at the gene ends were 1 base for V and 2 bases for J; bases not matched to a gene: 16. From germline, CDR1 is MDHEN and CDR2 SYDVKM. The CDR3 sequence is CASSLYGSPRLAGDHTDTQYF. CDR3 coding DNA: TGTGCCAGCAGTTTATATGGGTCCCCGAGACTAGCGGGAGACCACACAGATACGCAGTATTTT.

In this sample, this clone turned up once. The rearrangement uses TRBV27 and TRBJ1-3; D ambiguous. V lost 3 bases and J 7 bases, leaving 10 bases between the germline ends. Germline CDR1 MNHEY, CDR2 SMNVEV (reference sequence). This CDR3 is built from 13 residues. The CDR3 here is CASSFSGANTIYF. CDR3 DNA sequence: TGTGCCAGCAGTTTCTCCGGTGCCAACACCATATATTTT.

The chain carries TRBV27 and TRBJ2-1; 9 positions match TRBD2. The CDR3 is 18 residues long. CDR1 is MNHEY, CDR2 SMNVEV, per germline (reference sequence). Trimming removed 11 bases from V and 4 bases from J; junction bases left unmatched: 21. The CDR3 sequence is CAVSKPGLAHSTYNEQFF. DNA of the CDR3: TGTGCCGTATCTAAACCGGGACTAGCCCACTCGACTTACAATGAGCAGTTCTTC.

This clone was observed once. CDR3 sequence reads: CSVEATPYGYTF. In nucleotides, the CDR3 is TGCAGCGTTGAGGCCACACCCTATGGCTACACCTTC. The V call is TRBV29-1, the J call TRBJ1-2; D remains unclear. V lost 3 bases and J lost 4, with 9 bases in between. This CDR3 spans 12 amino acids. Germline V gives CDR1 SQVTM, CDR2 ANQGSEA.

The rearrangement uses TRBV5-8 and TRBJ2-3; the match to TRBD2 covers 11 bases. Per germline, CDR1 SGHTS and CDR2 YDEGEE. The CDR3 runs to 17 residues. V trimming: 0 bases; J trimming: 2 bases; junction bases outside the gene matches: 5. CDR3 DNA sequence: TGTGCCAGCAGCTTGGGGCGACTAGCGGGGAACACAGATACGCAGTATTTT. Its translation is CASSLGRLAGNTDTQYF.

The V call is TRBV4-3, the J call TRBJ1-3; 8 bases agree with TRBD1. The CDR3 loop spans 17 amino acids. J was trimmed by 1 base and V by 4 bases; bases with no gene match: 9. Germline V lookup: CDR1 LGHNA, CDR2 YSLEER. The chain's CDR3 is CASSRFAQGASGNTIYF. The CDR3 nucleotides read TGCGCCAGCAGCCGATTCGCTCAGGGGGCATCTGGAAACACCATATATTTT.

This CDR3 is CASSLIGLAGDDEQFF. For the CDR3, the DNA is TGTGCCAGCAGCTTAATAGGACTAGCGGGAGACGATGAGCAGTTCTTC. This chain joins TRBV7-8 and TRBJ2-1; 13 positions match TRBD2. There are 16 residues in the CDR3. The V and J ends lost 2 bases and 8 bases, in that order; junction bases with no gene match: 6. CDR1 and CDR2 (germline): SGHVS, FQNEAQ.

The chain has TRBV4-1 and TRBJ2-5, with TRBD1 as a possible D gene (7 bases). The DNA end lines up better with TRBJ2-7; the J call may be wrong. The CDR3 is 13 residues long. Germline V gene lookup returns CDR1 MGHRA and CDR2 YSYEKL. CDR3 sequence: CASSPGGLYEQYF. Here the CDR3 DNA reads TGCGCCAGCAGCCCAGGGGGGCTCTACGAGCAGTACTTC.

This rearrangement joins TRBV12-2 to TRBJ2-2; TRBD2, the D gene given by the table, was not confirmed from the DNA. TRBV12-2 is classified as a pseudogene. The CDR3 length is 18 residues. The CDR3 reads CASRISGFPGVRTGELFF. The CDR3 DNA is TGTGCAAGTCGCATAAGCGGCTTCCCCGGGGTCCGCACCGGGGAGCTGTTTTTT.

The chain uses TRBV4-1 and TRBJ2-5; D remains ambiguous. The J call may not be correct, given that the DNA end is closer to TRBJ2-7. The CDR3 is 15 amino acids. Germline CDR1 MGHRA, CDR2 YSYEKL. The CDR3 nucleotides read TGCGCCAGCAGCCAATCCGCGGAGTTCCCCTACGAGCAGTACTTC. It encodes CASSQSAEFPYEQYF.

This chain connects TRBV30 to TRBJ1-1, with 8 bases lining up with TRBD1. The CDR3 length is 13 residues. Looked up from germline, CDR1 is GTSNPN and CDR2 is SVGIG (reference sequence). CDR3 sequence reads: CASYGQGNTEAFF. CDR3 DNA: TGTGCATCATACGGACAGGGAAACACTGAAGCTTTCTTT.

This clone appeared a few times. The V and J genes are TRBV30 and TRBJ2-7, with 7 nucleotides matching TRBD1. J was trimmed by 5 bases and V by 3 bases; bases with no gene match: 10. From germline, CDR1 is GTSNPN and CDR2 SVGIG (reference sequence). This CDR3 region has 14 residues. CDR3 region: CAWSITRQGNEQYF. The CDR3 coding sequence is TGTGCCTGGAGCATTACCCGACAGGGAAACGAGCAGTACTTC.

The chain carries TRBV19 and TRBJ1-5, with D unclear. Per the germline V gene, CDR1 is LNHDA and CDR2 is SQIVND (reference sequence). Trimming took off 8 bases at V and 1 base at J, with 21 bases between the two ends. The CDR3 covers 17 residues. Here the CDR3 DNA reads TGTGCCAGTCATATTGGTCGAGGGCTGCTGAGCAATCAGCCCCAGCATTTT. Its translation: CASHIGRGLLSNQPQHF.

This clone showed up just a few times. This chain uses TRBV2 with TRBJ1-5, with D perhaps matching TRBD1 (6 bases). The CDR3 has 16 amino acids. Germline lookup yields CDR1 SNHLY and CDR2 FYNNEI. The V end was cut by 1 base, the J end by 4 bases, with 14 bases between. CDR3 nucleotide sequence: TGTGCCAGCAGTGAAGAAAGGACAGAGGGAAATCAGCCCCAGCATTTT. Its protein product is CASSEERTEGNQPQHF. Using reference TRBV2 and TRBJ1-5 for the parts outside the CDR3, the full variable domain is EPEVTQTPSHQVTQMGQEVILRCVPISNHLYFYWYRQILGQKVEFLVSFYNNEISEKSEIFDDQFSVERPDGSNFTLKIRSTKLEDSAMYFCASSEERTEGNQPQHFGDGTRLSIL.

The chain joins TRBV9 to TRBJ2-7; TRBD2 aligns across 7 bases. The germline gives CDR1 SGDLS, CDR2 YYNGEE. With 1 base clipped from V and 6 bases from J, the junction kept 7 bases outside the gene matches. CDR3 length: 14 residues. This CDR3 is CASSVRGEIGEQYF. DNA for the CDR3: TGTGCCAGCAGCGTACGGGGGGAAATAGGCGAGCAGTACTTC.

The DNA of the CDR3 is TGTGCCAGCACCGGGGGGCCCAGGAACACTGAAGCTTTCTTT. It translates to CASTGGPRNTEAFF. The V gene is TRBV5-5, the J gene TRBJ1-1; TRBD1 is a possible D gene (6 bases). The CDR3 loop spans 14 amino acids. CDR1 is SGHKS and CDR2 is YYEKEE in the germline V gene (reference sequence). V was shortened by 6 bases and J by 1 base, with 13 bases between the two germline ends.

This clone was detected only once. The gene calls are TRBV7-6 and TRBJ1-1; D unclear. The V end lost 1 base, the J end lost 4 bases, and 13 bases lay between the germline ends. CDR3 length equals 15 residues. CDR1 is SGHVS and CDR2 is FNYEAQ in the germline V gene. Here the CDR3 reads CASSLGGDGTTEAFF. The CDR3 DNA reads as TGTGCCAGCAGCTTAGGCGGGGATGGTACCACTGAAGCTTTCTTT.

The CDR3 loop reads CASSLEFNREYGYTF. CDR3 nucleotide sequence: TGTGCCAGCAGCTTGGAGTTCAACAGGGAGTATGGCTACACCTTC. The chain is built from TRBV5-8 and TRBJ1-2, with D possibly matching TRBD1 (6 bases). CDR1 is SGHTS and CDR2 is YDEGEE in the germline V gene. Trimming left V 0 bases short and J 5 bases short, with 14 bases between. There are 15 residues in the CDR3.

This sequence joins TRBV10-3 and TRBJ1-3; 9 bases match TRBD1. The germline CDR1 and CDR2 sequences are ENHRY and SYGVKD. The J segment lost 1 base and the V segment lost 2 bases, leaving 9 bases of the junction unmatched. The CDR3 has 18 amino acids. CDR3 sequence reads: CAISEPTPGQGSGNTIYF. The CDR3 nucleotides are TGTGCCATCAGTGAGCCTACACCGGGACAGGGTTCTGGAAACACCATATATTTT.